This T cell receptor beta chain was identified during a study of T cells in Graves' hyperthyroidism and ophthalmopathy. Study-level findings and limits: Most thyroid-expanded clonotypes above 0.001 were also found in blood. Ophthalmopathy and stable hyperthyroidism were told apart by a 13 V-J model.

In patients aged 18 to 65, hyperthyroidism was newly diagnosed, with duration under 2 months. RNA transcripts yielded amplified TCR beta CDR3 regions. First-round RT-PCR of the TCR CDR3 relied on the HTBI primer set. Using its own MiXCR run on the multiplex PCR reads, TCRdb lists one record per CDR3 protein. The sample holds more than 550,000 distinct CDR3 sequences, roughly 20% seen once. V shed 6 bases and J shed 7 bases, with 19 bases lying between them. Germline V gene lookup returns CDR1 KGHSH and CDR2 LQKENI. CDR3 size: 14 residues. This clonotype has at least ten counts. Its antigen is not known.

The TCR sequence derives from a woman aged 50 to 60 with Graves' hyperthyroidism that later progressed to Graves' ophthalmopathy. The chain employs TRBV18 and TRBJ2-7, with D possibly TRBD1 on 6 matching bases. The sequencing input was blood. The CDR3 here is CASSPGPERGEQYF. CDR3 nucleotides: TGTGCCAGCTCCCCGGGCCCTGAGAGGGGGGAGCAGTACTTC.